This T cell receptor (beta chain) was identified in a study of shared clonotypes between healthy human individuals. Study context: Each donor contributed plates that comprised three CD4 naive, three CD4 memory, two CD8 naive and one CD8 memory. General observations from the study: It was the non-shared clonotypes that had lower generation probabilities than clonotypes shared by all four donors.

As processed by the authors: As immunoSEQ supplied junction-only sequences (without quality scores), filtering differed. Sequencing used immunoSEQ multiplex PCR; TCRdb keeps in-frame clones, though not all of them. V and J calls and clone size come straight from that table; D and trimming were deduced from the DNA. The sample shows some 1 million clones, about 76% of them seen only once. This clone has at least ten counts. Antigen specificity is unknown. Germline CDR1 and CDR2: SNHLY and FYNNEI. The CDR3 spans 16 residues. Trimming shortened V by 6 bases and J by 2 bases, and 19 bases separated the two germline ends.

The receptor's source is a man younger than 30 in good health. V is TRBV2 and J is TRBJ1-2, with D tentatively TRBD1 (5 bases). Sequencing input: memory CD4+ T cells sorted from blood. Subset defined: CD45RA-negative fraction. The CDR3 region is CASRHPAGRANYGYTF. The CDR3 DNA follows: TGTGCCAGCAGGCACCCGGCGGGCAGGGCCAACTATGGCTACACCTTC.